This section outlines one T cell receptor (beta chain) sequence together with its context. Its specificity is not known. These data belong to a study of human CD8 memory T cell subsets. Study findings and constraints: Stem-like memory T cells matched precursor exhausted T cells in high diversity, which effector memory cells lacked. The sequencing covered T cell receptor beta chains alone.

The CDR3 is made up of 13 amino acids. CDR1 MNHNS and CDR2 SASEGT come from the germline V gene. Investigators built TCR beta libraries using UMI-labeled 5' RACE. TCRdb reprocessed the 5' RACE reads; each CDR3 protein has one entry and no DNA is given. Its table lists more than 3,500 distinct CDR3 sequences. The clonotype was recovered from a human donor in good health. The material sequenced was CD8+ T cells from PBMCs. The chain links TRBV6-1 to TRBJ1-1; TCRdb calls TRBD1, which cannot be checked without DNA. CDR3 loop: CASSEWGGLEAFF.